Following are 26 T cell receptor beta chains from one sample sequenced in a study of T cell responses to AZD1222 COVID-19 vaccine. Profiling relied on immunoSEQ multiplex PCR, and the TCRdb table lists in-frame clones only, not all of them. The sample holds about 97,000 clones, approximately 81% seen once. The sequenced sample was peripheral blood, obtained on day 0 of AZD1222 vaccination. These receptors came from an adult in good health.

The rearrangement links TRBV6-2 or TRBV6-3 to TRBJ1-1; TRBD1 agrees at 10 bases. With V trimmed by 5 bases and J by 4 bases, 13 bases remained unmatched. The CDR3 covers 17 residues. Germline assignment: CDR1 MNHEY and CDR2 SVGEGT. This CDR3 is CASSALDRGRSGTEAFF. CDR3 coding DNA: TGTGCCAGCAGTGCCCTGGACAGGGGGAGATCGGGCACTGAAGCTTTCTTT.

V is TRBV7-2 and J is TRBJ2-3; D unclear. Trimming cost V 6 bases and J 1 base, with 8 bases left between them. Germline V gene lookup returns CDR1 SGHTA and CDR2 FQGNSA. The CDR3 is made up of 13 amino acids. The CDR3 sequence is CASSYRRTDTQYF. For the CDR3, the DNA is TGTGCCAGCAGTTATAGACGCACAGATACGCAGTATTTT.

The chain is built from TRBV9 and TRBJ1-5; D unresolved. Trimming shortened V by 4 bases and J by 1 base, and 9 bases separated the two germline ends. The CDR3 totals 14 residues. Germline V lookup: CDR1 SGDLS, CDR2 YYNGEE. The CDR3 DNA reads as TGTGCCAGCAGCCTCGGGGAAAGCAATCAGCCCCAGCATTTT. This encodes CASSLGESNQPQHF.

This clone was found once. In DNA, the CDR3 is TGTGCCAGCTCACCTGACAGGGGGCAATCTGGAAACACCATATATTTT. Its translation: CASSPDRGQSGNTIYF. V usage is TRBV18 and J usage is TRBJ1-3, with 10 bases fitting TRBD1. The CDR3 sequence is 16 residues long. CDR1 is KGHSH and CDR2 is LQKENI in the germline V gene. After removal of 3 bases from V and 1 base from J, the junction contained 3 bases not matched to a gene.

V is TRBV29-1 and J is TRBJ2-1, with 11 bases matching TRBD2. V lost 4 bases, J lost 6 bases, and 2 bases stayed unmatched. Germline lookup yields CDR1 SQVTM and CDR2 ANQGSEA. The CDR3 is 13 residues long. DNA of the CDR3: TGCAGCGTTGGTAGCGGGAGGGCCAATGAGCAGTTCTTC. Its translation: CSVGSGRANEQFF.

The CDR3 DNA sequence: TGTGCCACCAGCAGAGGGGTCAGACAGGGGCGGAGAGAAAAACTGTTTTTT. It translates to CATSRGVRQGRREKLFF. This chain uses TRBV15 with TRBJ1-4; TRBD1 matches 8 bases. This CDR3 has 17 amino acids. Germline values: CDR1 LNHNV, CDR2 YYDKDF (reference sequence). The V segment lost 1 base and the J segment 8 bases; nucleotides outside the gene matches: 12. Based on the CDR3 plus reference TRBV15 and TRBJ1-4, the full variable domain is DAMVIQNPRYQVTQFGKPVTLSCSQTLNHNVMYWYQQKSSQAPKLLFHYYDKDFNNEADTPDNFQSRRPNTSFCFLDIRSPGLGDTAMYLCATSRGVRQGRREKLFFGSGTQLSVL.

Concerning this clone: Its ends do not fully match the called genes, so a read error is possible. The chain joins TRBV25-1 to TRBJ1-6; tentatively, D is TRBD1 (6 bases). This CDR3 region has 16 residues. Germline CDR1 reads MGHDK; CDR2 reads SYGVNS. This CDR3 is CASSKYTGHNNSPLHF. The CDR3 region has the DNA TGTGCCAGCAGTAAATACACGGGACACAATAATTCACCCCTCCACTTT.

This chain joins TRBV11-3 and TRBJ2-2; TRBD1 matches 8 bases. With 5 bases clipped from V and 1 base from J, the junction kept 6 bases outside the gene matches. Germline V lookup: CDR1 SGHNT, CDR2 YENEEA. CDR3 length: 16 residues. CDR3 region: CASSETGTGNTGELFF. DNA for the CDR3: TGTGCCAGCAGCGAAACCGGGACAGGGAACACCGGGGAGCTGTTTTTT. The variable domain in full, completed from reference TRBV11-3 and TRBJ2-2, reads EAGVVQSPRYKIIEKKQPVAFWCNPISGHNTLYWYLQNLGQGPELLIRYENEEAVDDSQLPKDRFSAERLKGVDSTLKIQPAELGDSAVYLCASSETGTGNTGELFFGEGSRLTVL.

Of note for this clone: Other nucleotide sequences from this sample produce the same CDR3. The chain joins TRBV18 to TRBJ2-5; 7 bases fit TRBD1. There are 13 residues in the CDR3. With 4 bases clipped from V and 2 bases from J, the junction kept 1 base outside the gene matches. Germline lookup yields CDR1 KGHSH and CDR2 LQKENI. CDR3 sequence reads: CASSRDRQETQYF. CDR3 nucleotides: TGTGCCAGCTCACGGGACAGACAAGAGACCCAGTACTTC.

The rearrangement uses TRBV28 and TRBJ2-7; the match to TRBD2 covers 8 bases. Germline trimming cut 3 bases from V and 1 base from J; bases unmatched to any gene: 5. CDR3 length equals 15 residues. Germline V gives CDR1 MDHEN, CDR2 SYDVKM. DNA for the CDR3: TGTGCCAGCAGTTTTCGGGGGGGGCAGTCCTACGAGCAGTACTTC. Protein sequence: CASSFRGGQSYEQYF. Combining the CDR3 with reference TRBV28 and TRBJ2-7 gives the whole variable domain DVKVTQSSRYLVKRTGEKVFLECVQDMDHENMFWYRQDPGLGLRLIYFSYDVKMKEKGDIPEGYSVSREKKERFSLILESASTNQTSMYLCASSFRGGQSYEQYFGPGTRLTVT.

V and J are TRBV11-3 and TRBJ1-1; no firm D call. V lost 2 bases and J 2 bases, leaving 3 bases between the germline ends. Per the germline V gene, CDR1 is SGHNT and CDR2 is YENEEA. The CDR3 is 12 residues long. As DNA, the CDR3 is TGTGCCAGCAGCTTAAGTAACACTGAAGCTTTCTTT. As protein: CASSLSNTEAFF.

V usage is TRBV7-2 and J usage is TRBJ1-3; D not resolved. The germline V gene has CDR1 SGHTA and CDR2 FQGNSA. The V and J ends lost 6 bases and 4 bases respectively, with 16 bases between them. The CDR3 covers 15 residues. CDR3 nucleotide sequence: TGTGCCAGCAGGTTCGACGAGGCACCCGGAAACACCATATATTTT. Residues: CASRFDEAPGNTIYF.

This chain joins TRBV7-8 and TRBJ1-1; perhaps TRBD1 as D (6 bases). Trimming removed 5 bases from V and 6 bases from J, with 16 bases in between. Looked up from germline, CDR1 is SGHVS and CDR2 is FQNEAQ. CDR3 length: 14 amino acids. The CDR3 here is CASSLQGRRAEAFF. CDR3 nucleotide sequence: TGTGCCAGCAGCCTACAGGGACGAAGGGCTGAAGCTTTCTTT.

The genes are TRBV7-2 and TRBJ1-2; no definite D call. CDR1 and CDR2 from the germline V gene are SGHTA and FQGNSA. Trimming took off 0 bases at V and 2 bases at J, with 7 bases between the two ends. CDR3 length equals 14 residues. CDR3 in amino acids: CASSLATSNYGYTF. As DNA, the CDR3 is TGTGCCAGCAGCTTAGCGACATCGAACTATGGCTACACCTTC.

V usage is TRBV6-5 and J usage is TRBJ2-1; D call uncertain. Trimming took off 6 bases at V and 3 bases at J, with 3 bases between the two ends. CDR3 size: 11 residues. Germline V lookup: CDR1 MNHEY, CDR2 SVGAGI. The DNA of the CDR3 is TGTGCCAGCAGGGACTACAATGAGCAGTTCTTC. The encoded protein is CASRDYNEQFF.

The chain recombines TRBV28 with TRBJ1-2; perhaps TRBD1 as D (5 bases). Per the germline V gene, CDR1 is MDHEN and CDR2 is SYDVKM. The CDR3 loop spans 12 amino acids. Trimming pared 5 bases from V and 7 bases from J, leaving 11 bases between. CDR3 sequence: CASSGTVSGYTF. The CDR3 DNA reads as TGTGCCAGCAGTGGGACTGTCAGTGGCTACACCTTC.

The CDR3 loop is CASSQSGSASYEQYF. The CDR3 DNA reads TGTGCCAGCAGTCAAAGCGGGAGCGCCTCCTACGAGCAGTACTTC. V and J are TRBV6-2 or TRBV6-3 and TRBJ2-7; 8 bases match TRBD2. CDR1 is MNHEY and CDR2 is SVGEGT in the germline V gene. The ends lost 5 bases at V and 0 bases at J; junction bases unmatched: 6. This CDR3 comprises 15 residues.

The genes are TRBV2 and TRBJ1-1, with D possibly matching TRBD1 (6 bases). The CDR3 is made up of 13 amino acids. Per the germline V gene, CDR1 is SNHLY and CDR2 is FYNNEI. V dropped 6 bases and J dropped 6 bases, with 14 bases sitting between them. In DNA form, the CDR3 reads TGTGCCAGCAGGGGGGACATGGGGGCTGAAGCTTTCTTT. Translated: CASRGDMGAEAFF.

This sequence joins TRBV6-5 and TRBJ1-1; TRBD1 agrees at 7 bases. Germline V gene lookup returns CDR1 MNHEY and CDR2 SVGAGI. CDR3 length equals 14 residues. The junction had 7 bases not matched to a gene; V was cut back by 5 bases and J by 4 bases. CDR3 DNA sequence: TGTGCCAGCAGTAGCAGGGGGTTATCCACTGAAGCTTTCTTT. Translating it yields CASSSRGLSTEAFF.

The V and J genes are TRBV18 and TRBJ1-1; unclear D gene. Germline loops: CDR1 KGHSH, CDR2 LQKENI. The CDR3 runs 14 residues. V shed 6 bases and J shed 1 base, with 12 bases lying between them. As DNA, the CDR3 is TGTGCCAGCTCGGTCAAGTGGGAGAACACTGAAGCTTTCTTT. Amino acids: CASSVKWENTEAFF.

This clone is deemed medium-sized. The chain employs TRBV28 and TRBJ2-7; D remains unclear. V gave up 3 bases and J gave up 6 bases, with 21 bases separating them. Germline CDR1 and CDR2: MDHEN and SYDVKM. The CDR3 has 16 residues. The CDR3 is CASSLRLRASLGEQYF. In DNA form, the CDR3 reads TGTGCCAGCAGTTTGAGACTCCGGGCCAGCCTGGGCGAGCAGTACTTC.

This chain uses TRBV27 with TRBJ1-6, with D uncertain. The V and J ends lost 11 bases and 1 base respectively, with 9 bases between them. CDR1 is MNHEY, CDR2 SMNVEV, per germline (reference sequence). This CDR3 is 13 amino acids long. DNA of the CDR3: TGTGCCTTTACAGTGTCCTATAATTCACCCCTCCACTTT. Translated: CAFTVSYNSPLHF.

V is TRBV19 and J is TRBJ1-4, with TRBD1 matching over 7 bases. The CDR3 runs 14 residues. Germline assignment: CDR1 LNHDA and CDR2 SQIVND (reference sequence). Unmatched junction bases numbered 15, after V lost 10 bases and J lost 10 bases. Here the CDR3 reads CATAPDRAGGKLFF. CDR3 coding DNA: TGTGCCACAGCCCCCGACAGGGCAGGAGGAAAACTGTTTTTT.

The J gene is TRBJ2-3, the V gene TRBV4-2, with TRBD1 matching over 7 bases. The V and J ends lost 0 bases and 5 bases, in that order; junction bases with no gene match: 8. The CDR3 runs to 16 residues. The germline V gene encodes CDR1 LGHNA and CDR2 YNFKEQ. In DNA form, the CDR3 reads TGTGCCAGCAGCCAAGATGCGATAGGGGGCCGAGATACGCAGTATTTT. Encoded protein: CASSQDAIGGRDTQYF.

The sample holds one count of this clone. The J gene is TRBJ2-3, the V gene TRBV3-1 (or the pseudogene TRBV3-2); maybe TRBD2 (6 bases). Germline V gives CDR1 LGHDT, CDR2 YNNKEL (reference sequence). The CDR3 is made up of 14 amino acids. V lost 7 bases and J lost 1, with 12 bases in between. This CDR3 reads CASKGQRGTDTQYF. The CDR3 DNA reads as TGTGCCAGCAAGGGCCAGCGGGGCACAGATACGCAGTATTTT.

The table lists this clone with a count of one. The rearrangement links TRBV29-1 to TRBJ2-2; no firm D call. Germline loops: CDR1 SQVTM, CDR2 ANQGSEA. CDR3 length equals 12 residues. Trimming took off 4 bases at V and 5 bases at J, with 8 bases between the two ends. CDR3 sequence (DNA): TGCAGCGTTGTGGTGTCGACCGGGGAGCTGTTTTTT. Translating gives CSVVVSTGELFF.